Included here is one T cell receptor (beta chain) sequence, with context. Its antigen is currently not known. Base qualities are not provided; no much larger clone lies one nucleotide away. The data originate from a study of blood T cell repertoires in COVID-19 (TCRdb year 2020). Looking at the study overall: Collaborator samples came from the United States, Italy and Spain and covered acute and convalescent phases of COVID-19. The prospective study material was composed of cDNA or gDNA derived from T cells, B-cell-depleted T cells, or PBMCs. Deeply sampled blood TCRbeta repertoires from subjects exposed to, actively infected with, or recovered from COVID-19 were included in the dataset. A freely available public database, intended as a resource for researchers studying the immune response to SARS-CoV-2, is where the repertoires were released. Samples were obtained from the ongoing ImmuneRACE study (first 160 participants) and from roughly 1,300 subjects provided by 6 global collaborators. The sample metadata nearly always contained a de-identified subject ID, COVID-19 status, age in years and sex. HLA class I and class II types, where available, came from metadata supplied by the sample provider rather than from assay-based typing.

Whole blood was collected in K2EDTA tubes by collaborating institutions according to the institutions' own protocols. Collaborator samples were shipped for TCRbeta analysis as frozen whole blood, isolated PBMCs, or DNA extracted from either sample type. On the study overall, not on this receptor specifically: How much clinical and demographic metadata was included differed by source and by participant, and the metadata was provided uncurated.

The CDR3 numbers 15 residues from cysteine through phenylalanine. Kept here is only the CDR3 DNA, which spans 45 bases and is read in frame from base 1. The germline V gene specifies MNHEY as CDR1 and SVGAGI as CDR2. V gives up 7 bases and J gives up 3 bases, and the segment between their germline ends measures 18 bases. TCRbeta CDR3 regions were amplified from genomic DNA by means of the immunoSEQ Assay, a bias-controlled multiplex PCR. Processing in the source paper ran as follows. The number of nucleated cells in each sample was estimated by amplification of reference gene primers within the assay. To quantify the absolute abundance of each unique TCRbeta CDR3 rearrangement, sequence reads were collapsed and filtered. Productive Simpson clonality was computed per sample as the square root of Simpson's diversity index over productive rearrangements. This immuneACCESS table, as held by TCRdb, lists in-frame sequences with V and J called but not all clones. Of the missing ones, under half trace to an unresolved V gene in checked studies; the others have no known cause. V and J calls and clone size are as listed in that table; D and trimming were resolved from the DNA. The sample table lists approximately 240,000 clones, 82% of them with a count of one. The leading ten clones occupy 4.9% of the sample.

Specimen: peripheral blood. The chain is encoded by TRBV6-5 joined to TRBJ2-5; the D gene is perhaps TRBD2, from 5 matching bases. The clonotype comes from a woman at least 80 years old with active or convalescent COVID-19. The bases are TGTGCCAGCACTCCCCGGACTGGCAACAAAGAGACCCAGTACTTC. This sequence encodes CASTPRTGNKETQYF.